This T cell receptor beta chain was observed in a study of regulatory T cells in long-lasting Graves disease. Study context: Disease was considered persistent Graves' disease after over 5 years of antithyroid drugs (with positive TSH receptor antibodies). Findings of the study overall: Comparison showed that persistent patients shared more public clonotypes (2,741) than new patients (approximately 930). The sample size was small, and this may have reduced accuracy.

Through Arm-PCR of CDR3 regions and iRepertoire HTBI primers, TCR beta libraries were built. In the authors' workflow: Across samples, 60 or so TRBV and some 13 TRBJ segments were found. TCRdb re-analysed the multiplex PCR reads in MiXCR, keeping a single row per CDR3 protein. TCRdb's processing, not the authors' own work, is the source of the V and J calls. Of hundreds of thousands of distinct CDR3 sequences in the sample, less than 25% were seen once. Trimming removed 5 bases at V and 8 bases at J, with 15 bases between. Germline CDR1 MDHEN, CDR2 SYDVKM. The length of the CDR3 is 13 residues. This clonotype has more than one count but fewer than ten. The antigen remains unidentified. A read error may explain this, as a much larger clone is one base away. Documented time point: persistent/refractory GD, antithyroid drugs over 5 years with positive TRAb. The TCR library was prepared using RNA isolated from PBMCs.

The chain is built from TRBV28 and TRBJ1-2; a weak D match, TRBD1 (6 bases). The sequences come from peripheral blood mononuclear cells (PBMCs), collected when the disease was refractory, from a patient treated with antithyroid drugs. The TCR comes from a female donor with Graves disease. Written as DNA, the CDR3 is TGTGCCAGCAGTCTAACACAGGGTAGCGGCTACACCTTC. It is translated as CASSLTQGSGYTF.